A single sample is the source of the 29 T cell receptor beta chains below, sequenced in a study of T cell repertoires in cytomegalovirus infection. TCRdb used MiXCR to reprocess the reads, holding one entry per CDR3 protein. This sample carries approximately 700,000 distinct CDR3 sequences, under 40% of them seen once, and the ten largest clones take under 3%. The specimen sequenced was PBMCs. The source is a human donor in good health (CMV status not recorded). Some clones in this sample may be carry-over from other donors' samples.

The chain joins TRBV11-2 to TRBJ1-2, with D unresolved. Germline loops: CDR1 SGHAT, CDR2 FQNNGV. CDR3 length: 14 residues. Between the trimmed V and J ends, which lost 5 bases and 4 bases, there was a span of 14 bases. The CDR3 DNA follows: TGTGCCAGCAGCCTCGTGGCAGGACTCTATGGCTACACCTTC. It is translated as CASSLVAGLYGYTF.

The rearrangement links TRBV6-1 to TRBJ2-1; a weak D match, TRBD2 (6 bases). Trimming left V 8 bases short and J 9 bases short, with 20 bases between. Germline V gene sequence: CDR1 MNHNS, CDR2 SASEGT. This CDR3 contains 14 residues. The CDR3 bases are TGTGCCAGCCTAGTGGCTAGCGCGGCGGTTGAGCAGTTCTTC. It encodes CASLVASAAVEQFF.

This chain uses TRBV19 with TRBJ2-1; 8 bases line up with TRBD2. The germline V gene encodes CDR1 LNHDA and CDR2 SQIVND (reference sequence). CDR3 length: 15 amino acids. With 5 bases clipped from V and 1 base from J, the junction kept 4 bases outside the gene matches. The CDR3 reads CASSYSGISYNEQFF. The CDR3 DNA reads TGTGCCAGTAGTTATAGCGGGATATCCTACAATGAGCAGTTCTTC.

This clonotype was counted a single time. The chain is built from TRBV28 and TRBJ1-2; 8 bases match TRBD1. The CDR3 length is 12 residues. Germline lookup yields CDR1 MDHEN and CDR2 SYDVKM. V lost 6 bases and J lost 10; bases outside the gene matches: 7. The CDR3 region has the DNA TGTGCCAGCAGCTGGACAGGGTTCGCCTACACCTTC. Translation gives CASSWTGFAYTF.

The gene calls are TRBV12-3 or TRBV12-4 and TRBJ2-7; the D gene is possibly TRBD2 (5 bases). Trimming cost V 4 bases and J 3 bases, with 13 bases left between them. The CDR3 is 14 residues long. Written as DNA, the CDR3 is TGTGCCAGCAGTTCATGGGGAGACTACTACGAGCAGTACTTC. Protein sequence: CASSSWGDYYEQYF.

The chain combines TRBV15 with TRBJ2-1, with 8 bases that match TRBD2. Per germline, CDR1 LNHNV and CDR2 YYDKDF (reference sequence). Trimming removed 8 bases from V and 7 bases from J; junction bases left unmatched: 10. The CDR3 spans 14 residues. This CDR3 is CATGLWGGRNEQFF. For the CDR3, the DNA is TGTGCCACCGGGTTGTGGGGCGGGAGGAATGAGCAGTTCTTC.

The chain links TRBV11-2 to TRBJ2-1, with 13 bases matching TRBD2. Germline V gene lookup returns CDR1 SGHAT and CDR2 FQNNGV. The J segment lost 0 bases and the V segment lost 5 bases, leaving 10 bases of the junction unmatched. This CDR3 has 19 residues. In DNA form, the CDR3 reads TGTGCCAGCAGCGTAGGGTACGGACTAGCGGGAGTCTCCTACAATGAGCAGTTCTTC. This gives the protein CASSVGYGLAGVSYNEQFF.

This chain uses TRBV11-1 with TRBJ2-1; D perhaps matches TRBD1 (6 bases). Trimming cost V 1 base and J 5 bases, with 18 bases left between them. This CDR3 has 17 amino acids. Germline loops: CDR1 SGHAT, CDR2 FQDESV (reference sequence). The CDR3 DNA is TGTGCCAGCAGCTTAGTGCTGGGGGCTGACATAAACAATGAGCAGTTCTTC. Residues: CASSLVLGADINNEQFF.

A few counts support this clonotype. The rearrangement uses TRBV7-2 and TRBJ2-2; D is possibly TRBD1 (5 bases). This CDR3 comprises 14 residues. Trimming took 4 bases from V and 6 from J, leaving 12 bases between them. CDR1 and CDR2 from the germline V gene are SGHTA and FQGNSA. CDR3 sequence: CASSSPQGAGELFF. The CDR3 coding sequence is TGTGCCAGCAGCTCACCGCAGGGTGCCGGGGAGCTGTTTTTT.

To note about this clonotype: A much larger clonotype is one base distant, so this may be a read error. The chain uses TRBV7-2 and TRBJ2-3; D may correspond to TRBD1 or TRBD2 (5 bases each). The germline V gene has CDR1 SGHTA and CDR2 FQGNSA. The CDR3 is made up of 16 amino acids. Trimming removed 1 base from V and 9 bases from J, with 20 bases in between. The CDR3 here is CASSLGTPSRGETQYF. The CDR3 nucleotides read TGTGCCAGCAGCTTAGGCACGCCCAGTAGAGGGGAGACGCAGTATTTT. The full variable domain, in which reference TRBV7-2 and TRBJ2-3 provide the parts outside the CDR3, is GAGVSQSPSNKVTEKGKDVELRCDPISGHTALYWYRQSLGQGLEFLIYFQGNSAPDKSGLPSDRFSAERTGGSVSTLTIQRTQQEDSAVYLCASSLGTPSRGETQYFGPGTRLTVL.

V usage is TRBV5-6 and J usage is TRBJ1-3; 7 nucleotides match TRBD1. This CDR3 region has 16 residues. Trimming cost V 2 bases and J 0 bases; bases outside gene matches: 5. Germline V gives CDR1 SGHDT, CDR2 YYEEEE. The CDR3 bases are TGTGCCAGCAGCTTTGGACAGGCCCGCTCTGGAAACACCATATATTTT. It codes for CASSFGQARSGNTIYF.

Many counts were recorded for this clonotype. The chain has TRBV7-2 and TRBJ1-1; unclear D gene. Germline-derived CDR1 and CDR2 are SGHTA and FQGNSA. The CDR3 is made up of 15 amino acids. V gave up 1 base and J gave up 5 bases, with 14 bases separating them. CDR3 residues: CASSLGGRGGTEAFF. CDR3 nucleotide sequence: TGTGCCAGCAGCTTAGGGGGTCGGGGTGGGACTGAAGCTTTCTTT.

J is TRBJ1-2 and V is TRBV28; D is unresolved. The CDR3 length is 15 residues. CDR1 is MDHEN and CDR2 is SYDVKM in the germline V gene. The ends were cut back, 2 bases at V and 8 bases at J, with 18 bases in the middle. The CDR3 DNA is TGTGCCAGCAGTTTAGCGGGCTCGGGAGGGAAGGGCTACACCTTC. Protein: CASSLAGSGGKGYTF.

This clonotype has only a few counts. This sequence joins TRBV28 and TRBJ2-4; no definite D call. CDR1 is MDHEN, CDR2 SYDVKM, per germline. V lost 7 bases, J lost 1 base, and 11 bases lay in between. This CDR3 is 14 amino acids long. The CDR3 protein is CASIGSGAKNIQYF. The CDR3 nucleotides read TGTGCCAGCATTGGCAGTGGGGCCAAAAACATTCAGTACTTC.

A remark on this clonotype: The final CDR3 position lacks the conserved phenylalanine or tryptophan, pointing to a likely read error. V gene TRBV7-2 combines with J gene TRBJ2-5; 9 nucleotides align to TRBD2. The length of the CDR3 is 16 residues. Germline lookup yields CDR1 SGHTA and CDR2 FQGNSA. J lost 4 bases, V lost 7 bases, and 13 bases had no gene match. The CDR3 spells CASTRGASGKLETQYC. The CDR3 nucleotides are TGTGCCAGCACCCGCGGAGCTAGCGGGAAGTTAGAGACCCAGTACTGC.

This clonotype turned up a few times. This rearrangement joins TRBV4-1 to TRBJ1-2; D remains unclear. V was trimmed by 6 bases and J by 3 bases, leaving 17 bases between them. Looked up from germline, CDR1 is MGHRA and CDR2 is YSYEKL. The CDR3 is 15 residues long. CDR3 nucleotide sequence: TGCGCCAGCAGAGGTCTCGAGGCCCCCTACTATGGCTACACCTTC. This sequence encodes CASRGLEAPYYGYTF.

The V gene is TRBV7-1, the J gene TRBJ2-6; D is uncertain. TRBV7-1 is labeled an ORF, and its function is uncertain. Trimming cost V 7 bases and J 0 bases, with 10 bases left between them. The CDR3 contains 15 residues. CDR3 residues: CASTLTRSGANVLTF. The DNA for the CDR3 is TGTGCCAGCACATTGACACGCTCTGGGGCCAACGTCCTGACTTTC.

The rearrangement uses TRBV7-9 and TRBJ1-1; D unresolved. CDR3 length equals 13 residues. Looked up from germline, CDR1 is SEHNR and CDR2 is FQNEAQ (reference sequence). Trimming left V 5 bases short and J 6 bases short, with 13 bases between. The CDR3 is CASSGLGFAEAFF. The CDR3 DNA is TGTGCCAGCAGCGGACTGGGGTTCGCTGAAGCTTTCTTT.

CDR3 sequence reads: CASSQRTAGNTIYF. Written as DNA, the CDR3 is TGTGCCAGCAGCCAAAGGACAGCGGGAAACACCATATATTTT. The chain carries TRBV7-2 and TRBJ1-3, with TRBD1 as a possible D gene (6 bases). Per germline, CDR1 SGHTA and CDR2 FQGNSA. V was clipped by 5 bases and J by 4 bases, with 12 bases between them. CDR3 length equals 14 residues.

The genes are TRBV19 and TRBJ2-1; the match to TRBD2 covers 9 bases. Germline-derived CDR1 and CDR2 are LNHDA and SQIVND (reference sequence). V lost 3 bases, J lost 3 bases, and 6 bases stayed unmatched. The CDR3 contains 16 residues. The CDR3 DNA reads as TGTGCCAGTAGTATGTCCCTAGCGGGATTCTACAATGAGCAGTTCTTC. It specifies CASSMSLAGFYNEQFF.

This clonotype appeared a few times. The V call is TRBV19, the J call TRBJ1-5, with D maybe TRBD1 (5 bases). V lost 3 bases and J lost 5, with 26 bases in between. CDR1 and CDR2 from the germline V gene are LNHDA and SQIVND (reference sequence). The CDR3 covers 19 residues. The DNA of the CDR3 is TGTGCCAGTAGTATGGCCGCGCGCCCAAGGAGGGGAAAAGATCAGCCCCAGCATTTT. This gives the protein CASSMAARPRRGKDQPQHF. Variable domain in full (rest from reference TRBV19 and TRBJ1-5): DGGITQSPKYLFRKEGQNVTLSCEQNLNHDAMYWYRQDPGQGLRLIYYSQIVNDFQKGDIAEGYSVSREKKESFPLTVTSAQKNPTAFYLCASSMAARPRRGKDQPQHFGDGTRLSIL.

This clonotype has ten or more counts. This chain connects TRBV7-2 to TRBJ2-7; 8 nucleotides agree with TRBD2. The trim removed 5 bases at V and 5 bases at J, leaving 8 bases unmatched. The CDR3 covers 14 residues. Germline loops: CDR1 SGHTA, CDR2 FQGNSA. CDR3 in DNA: TGTGCCAGCAGCACAGCGGGGGAGAGGAACGAGCAGTACTTC. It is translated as CASSTAGERNEQYF.

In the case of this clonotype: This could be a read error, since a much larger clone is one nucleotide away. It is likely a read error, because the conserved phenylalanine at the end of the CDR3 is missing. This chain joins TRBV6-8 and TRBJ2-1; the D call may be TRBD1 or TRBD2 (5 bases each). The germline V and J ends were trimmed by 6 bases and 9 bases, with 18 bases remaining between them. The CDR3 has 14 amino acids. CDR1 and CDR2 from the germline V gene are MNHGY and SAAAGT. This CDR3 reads CASSRISEGTEQFL. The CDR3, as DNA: TGTGCCAGCAGCAGAATCAGTGAGGGGACTGAGCAGTTCTTA.

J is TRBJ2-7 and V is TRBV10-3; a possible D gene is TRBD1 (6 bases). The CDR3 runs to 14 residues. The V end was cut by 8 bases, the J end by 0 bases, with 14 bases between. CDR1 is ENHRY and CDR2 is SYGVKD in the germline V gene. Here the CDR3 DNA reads TGTGCCATCCCGACCAGGGGCACCTCCTACGAGCAGTACTTC. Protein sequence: CAIPTRGTSYEQYF.

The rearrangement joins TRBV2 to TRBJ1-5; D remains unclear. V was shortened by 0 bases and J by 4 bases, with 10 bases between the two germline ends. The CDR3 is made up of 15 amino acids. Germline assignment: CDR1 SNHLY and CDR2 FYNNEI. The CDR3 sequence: CASSEAKTRNQPQHF. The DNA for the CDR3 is TGTGCCAGCAGTGAAGCGAAGACGAGAAATCAGCCCCAGCATTTT.

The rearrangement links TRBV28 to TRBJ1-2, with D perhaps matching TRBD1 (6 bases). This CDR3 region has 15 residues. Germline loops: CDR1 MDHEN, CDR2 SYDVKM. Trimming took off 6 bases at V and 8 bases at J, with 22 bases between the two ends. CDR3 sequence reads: CASRASGVPYRGYTF. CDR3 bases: TGTGCCAGCAGGGCTTCAGGGGTCCCCTATAGGGGCTACACCTTC.

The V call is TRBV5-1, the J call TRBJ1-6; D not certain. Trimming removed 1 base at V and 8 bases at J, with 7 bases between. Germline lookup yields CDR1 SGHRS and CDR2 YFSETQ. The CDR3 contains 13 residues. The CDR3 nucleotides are TGCGCCAGCAGCTTGTACGGGGATTCACCCCTCCACTTT. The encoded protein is CASSLYGDSPLHF.

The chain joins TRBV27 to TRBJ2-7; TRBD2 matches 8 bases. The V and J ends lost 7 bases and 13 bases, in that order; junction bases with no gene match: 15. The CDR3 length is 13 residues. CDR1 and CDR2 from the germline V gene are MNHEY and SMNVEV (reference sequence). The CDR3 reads CASTKLAEPNLYF. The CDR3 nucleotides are TGTGCCAGCACCAAACTAGCGGAGCCCAATCTCTACTTC.

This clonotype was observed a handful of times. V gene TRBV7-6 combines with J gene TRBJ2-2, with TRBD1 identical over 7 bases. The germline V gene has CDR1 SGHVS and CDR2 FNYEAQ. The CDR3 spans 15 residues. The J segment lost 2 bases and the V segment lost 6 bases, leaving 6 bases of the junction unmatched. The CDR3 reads CASRQGTVNTGELFF. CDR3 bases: TGTGCCAGCAGACAAGGGACAGTAAACACCGGGGAGCTGTTTTTT. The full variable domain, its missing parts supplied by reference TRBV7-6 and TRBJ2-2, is GAGVSQSPRYKVTKRGQDVALRCDPISGHVSLYWYRQALGQGPEFLTYFNYEAQQDKSGLPNDRFSAERPEGSISTLTIQRTEQRDSAMYRCASRQGTVNTGELFFGEGSRLTVL.